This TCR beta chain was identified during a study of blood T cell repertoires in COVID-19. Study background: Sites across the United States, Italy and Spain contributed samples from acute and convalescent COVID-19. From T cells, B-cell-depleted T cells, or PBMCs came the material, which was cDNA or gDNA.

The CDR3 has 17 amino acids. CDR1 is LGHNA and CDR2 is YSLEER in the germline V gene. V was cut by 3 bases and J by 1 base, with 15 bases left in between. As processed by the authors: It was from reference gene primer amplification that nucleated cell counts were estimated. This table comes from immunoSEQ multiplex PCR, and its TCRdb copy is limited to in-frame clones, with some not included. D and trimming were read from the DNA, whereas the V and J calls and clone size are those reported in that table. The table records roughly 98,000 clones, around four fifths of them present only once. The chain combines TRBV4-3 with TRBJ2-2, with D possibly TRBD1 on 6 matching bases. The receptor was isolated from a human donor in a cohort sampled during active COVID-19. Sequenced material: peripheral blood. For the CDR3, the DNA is TGCGCCAGCAGCCAGACCGCCACAGGGATGAACACCGGGGAGCTGTTTTTT. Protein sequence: CASSQTATGMNTGELFF.